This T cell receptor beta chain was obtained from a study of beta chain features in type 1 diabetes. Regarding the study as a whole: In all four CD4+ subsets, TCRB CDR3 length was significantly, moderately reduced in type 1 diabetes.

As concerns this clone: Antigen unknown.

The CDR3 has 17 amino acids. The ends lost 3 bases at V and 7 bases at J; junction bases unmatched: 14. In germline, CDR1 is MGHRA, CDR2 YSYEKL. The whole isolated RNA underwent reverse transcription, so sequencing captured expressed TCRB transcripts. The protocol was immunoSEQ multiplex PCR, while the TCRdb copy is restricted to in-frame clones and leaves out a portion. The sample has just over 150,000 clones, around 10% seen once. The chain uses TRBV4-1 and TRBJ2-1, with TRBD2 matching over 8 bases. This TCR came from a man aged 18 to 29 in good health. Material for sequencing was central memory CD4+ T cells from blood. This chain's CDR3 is CASSHLDLIAGRNEQFF. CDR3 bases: TGCGCCAGCAGCCACCTGGATCTGATAGCGGGAAGAAATGAGCAGTTCTTC.